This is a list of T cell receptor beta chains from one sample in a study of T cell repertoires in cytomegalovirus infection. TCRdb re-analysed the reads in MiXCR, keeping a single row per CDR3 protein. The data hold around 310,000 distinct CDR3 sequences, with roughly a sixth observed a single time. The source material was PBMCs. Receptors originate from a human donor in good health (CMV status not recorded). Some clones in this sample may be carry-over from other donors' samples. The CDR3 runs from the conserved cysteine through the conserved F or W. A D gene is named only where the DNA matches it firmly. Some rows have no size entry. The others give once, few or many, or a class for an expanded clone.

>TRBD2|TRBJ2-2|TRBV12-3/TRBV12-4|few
CASTWGGGENTGELFF
TGTGCCAGCACCTGGGGCGGGGGGGAAAACACCGGGGAGCTGTTTTTT
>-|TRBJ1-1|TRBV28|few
CASSFWTRLEAEAFF
-
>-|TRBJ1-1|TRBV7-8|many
CASSLSGRGNTEAFF
TGTGCCAGCAGCTTATCGGGTCGGGGGAACACTGAAGCTTTCTTT
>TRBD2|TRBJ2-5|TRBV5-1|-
CASSLAGTSFQETQYF
TGCGCCAGCAGCTTGGCCGGGACTAGCTTCCAAGAGACCCAGTACTTC
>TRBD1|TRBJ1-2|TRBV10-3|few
CAISDLTPGQGARNVYGYTF
TGTGCCATCAGTGATCTAACGCCGGGACAGGGGGCCCGGAATGTCTATGGCTACACCTTC
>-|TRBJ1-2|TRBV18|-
CASSPPGEAYGYTF
TGTGCCAGCTCACCACCAGGCGAGGCCTATGGCTACACCTTC
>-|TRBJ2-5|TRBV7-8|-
CASSLQSPPPETQYF
TGTGCCAGCAGCTTGCAGTCGCCCCCGCCAGAGACCCAGTACTTC
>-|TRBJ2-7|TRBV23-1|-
CASIGHGETYEQYF
TGCGCCAGCATAGGACACGGAGAAACCTACGAGCAGTACTTC
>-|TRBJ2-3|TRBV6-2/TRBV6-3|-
CTSSPRVLDTQYF
TGTACCAGCAGTCCCAGGGTTCTGGATACGCAGTATTTT
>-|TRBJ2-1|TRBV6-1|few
CATGNYNEQFF
TGTGCCACTGGTAACTACAATGAGCAGTTCTTC
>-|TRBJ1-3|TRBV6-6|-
CASSYSIPGNTIYF
TGTGCCAGCAGTTACTCAATCCCCGGAAACACCATATATTTT
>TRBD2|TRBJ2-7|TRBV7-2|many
CASSLASGGGGYEQYF
TGTGCCAGCAGCTTAGCGTCCGGCGGGGGGGGGTACGAGCAGTACTTC